This TCR beta chain was documented in a study of blood T cell repertoires in COVID-19. Study information: COVID-19 samples, acute and convalescent, were from the United States, Italy and Spain. The cDNA or gDNA used as material had been derived from T cells, B-cell-depleted T cells, or PBMCs.

Repertoires were generated with immunoSEQ multiplex PCR, while TCRdb's copy carries only in-frame clones and drops some. In the table there are a few hundred thousand clones, 87% of which are singletons. The germline V gene has CDR1 KGHDR and CDR2 SFDVKD. Deletions cut 6 bases from V and 2 bases from J, with 10 bases between. The CDR3 runs 14 residues. Across 20 to 25 US areas, participants ranged in age from about 18 to 89 years. Participants were placed into cohorts based on the clinical history they reported. The sequenced sample was PBMCs or T cells enriched from blood (not recorded which). This TCR was sampled from a woman between 45 and 65 years old who had recovered from COVID-19. The V and J genes are TRBV24-1 and TRBJ2-1; D may be TRBD1 (5 bases). The CDR3 here is CATSRGPTYNEQFF. The CDR3 DNA follows: TGTGCCACCAGTAGGGGTCCTACCTACAATGAGCAGTTCTTC.